The T cell receptor (beta chain) described here comes from a study of T cell responses to AZD1222 COVID-19 vaccine (dated by TCRdb to the early 2020s). About the full investigation: TCR sequencing covered fewer than 250 trial participants: 207 given two doses of AZD1222 and 26 given two doses of MenACWY control vaccine. Trial participants were enrolled by age into subgroups of 18-55, 56-69 and 70-plus years, and about 150, 27 and 61 TCR-sequenced participants, respectively, were included in these subgroups. Broader findings and caveats from the paper: Participants were mostly white British, with more females than males. The authors suggested clonal diversity may have been underestimated. Because no day 14 peak-response samples were available, the repertoires could be characterized only after the peak T cell response. Reportedly, close to half of the unique spike-specific TCRs recognized epitopes lying outside the regions that are mutated in the B.1.351 and B.1.1.7 variants. In the small 56-69-year group, the increase in depth fell short of significance, most likely because of low power. The vaccine-associated CD4 TCRs covered the entire spike protein, and the dominant responses fell in regions 160-218 and 743-854. Conclusions about previously exposed vaccinees are limited, since just a handful of AZD1222 recipients were seropositive for SARS-CoV-2 at baseline. Spike-specific TCR breadth and depth rose significantly after two AZD1222 doses compared with day 0 and with MenACWY recipients.

Notes on this clone: Which antigen it targets is not known. Base quality data are lacking; no much larger clone is found one base away.

The V and J ends are trimmed by 5 bases and 4 bases, leaving 8 bases between them. As encoded in the germline V gene (reference sequence), CDR1 is LGHDT while CDR2 is YNNKEL. The CDR3 measures 13 amino acids from cysteine to phenylalanine. The entry retains the CDR3 DNA only, 39 bases that are in frame from base 1. The CDR3 regions of human TCRbeta chains were analyzed by immunosequencing. The original pipeline was this. TCRs in the repertoires were matched against a reference library of SARS-CoV-2-specific TCRs that had been generated with the MIRA antigen-specificity platform. Breadth meant the fraction of unique TCRs that were SARS-CoV-2-associated, whereas depth meant the fraction of total T cells that were SARS-CoV-2-associated. Using the MIRA data, every spike-specific TCR was mapped to the spike region that the TCR reacted to and assigned to either a CD4 or a CD8 class. Log10-transformed breadth and depth values were compared by one-way ANOVA with Sidak's multiple comparisons tests. TCRdb's version of the immuneACCESS table is confined to in-frame rearrangements and falls short of the full clone set. An unresolved V gene accounts for under half of the shortfall where checked; the remainder is of unknown origin. The V and J calls and the clone size are those of that table, but D and trimming were determined from the DNA. For this sample the table gives tens of thousands of clones, of which 80% to 90% were detected only once. Clones ranked in the top ten supply under 3% of the sample.

The sample's time point label, decoded: about 28 days (+/-7) after the second vaccine dose. Because spike-specific TCR depth and breadth did not differ between the two schedules, AZD1222 recipients who got a second dose at roughly 4 weeks were pooled with those who got a second dose at roughly 12 weeks. Vaccinee samples came from UK trials COV001 and COV002, including a single-blind randomized controlled phase 2/3 trial of AZD1222 (ChAdOx1 nCoV-19) in healthy adults. For TCRbeta chain sequencing, PBMC samples were collected from trial participants at day 0 and at day 28 after the second dose. This sequence uses TRBV3-1 (or the pseudogene TRBV3-2) and TRBJ2-2; no confident D gene assignment can be made. The sequences come from peripheral blood, collected 28 days after the second AZD1222 dose. The source is an adult who received the AZD1222 COVID-19 vaccine. The CDR3 is CASSKRVTGELFF. The nucleotide sequence is given as TGTGCCAGCAGCAAAAGGGTCACCGGGGAGCTGTTTTTT.